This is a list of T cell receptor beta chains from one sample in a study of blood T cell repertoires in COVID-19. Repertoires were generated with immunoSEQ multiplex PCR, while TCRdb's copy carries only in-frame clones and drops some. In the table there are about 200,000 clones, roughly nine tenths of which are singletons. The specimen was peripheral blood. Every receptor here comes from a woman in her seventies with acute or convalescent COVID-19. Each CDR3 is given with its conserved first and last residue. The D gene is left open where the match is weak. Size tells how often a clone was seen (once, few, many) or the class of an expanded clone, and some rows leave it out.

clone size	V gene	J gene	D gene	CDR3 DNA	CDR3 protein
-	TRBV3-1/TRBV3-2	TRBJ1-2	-	TGTGCCAGCAGCCAATCGACAGTAGACTATGGCTACACCTTC	CASSQSTVDYGYTF
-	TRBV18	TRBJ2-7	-	TGTGCCAGCTCACCAGGTGGCAGGTGGGAGCAGTACTTC	CASSPGGRWEQYF
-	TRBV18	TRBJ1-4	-	TGTGCCAGCTCACCGAGTTTGGATGAAAAACTGTTTTTT	CASSPSLDEKLFF
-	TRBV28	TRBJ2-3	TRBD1	TGTGCCAGTGGATTACAGGGGGCGTTCACAGATACGCAGTATTTT	CASGLQGAFTDTQYF
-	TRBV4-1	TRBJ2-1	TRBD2	TGCGCCAGCAGCCAAGGGGGGACGGGAGCGGGATACAATGAGCAGTTCTTC	CASSQGGTGAGYNEQFF
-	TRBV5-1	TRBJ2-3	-	TGCGCCAGCAGCCCGGGACTTATAACAGATACGCAGTATTTT	CASSPGLITDTQYF
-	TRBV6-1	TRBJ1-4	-	TGTGCCAGCAGTGAAAATCTCTCACGACTGGAAAAACTGTTTTTT	CASSENLSRLEKLFF
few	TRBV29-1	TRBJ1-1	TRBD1	TGCAGCGCCAGGACAGGGGGAAACACTGAAGCTTTCTTT	CSARTGGNTEAFF
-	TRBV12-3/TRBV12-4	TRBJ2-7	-	TGTGCCAGCAGCCCCTCTACAGTGACCGAGCAGTACTTC	CASSPSTVTEQYF
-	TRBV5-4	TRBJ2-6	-	TGTGCCAGCAGCTTGGTTAGGACTACCTCGTCTGGGGCCAACGTCCTGACTTTC	CASSLVRTTSSGANVLTF
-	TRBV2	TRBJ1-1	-	TGTGCCAGCAAAATAGAGAACACTGAAGCTTTCTTT	CASKIENTEAFF
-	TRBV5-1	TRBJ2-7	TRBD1	TGCGCCAGCAGCTTGGAGAGGACAGGGGGGTCCTACGAGCAGTACTTC	CASSLERTGGSYEQYF
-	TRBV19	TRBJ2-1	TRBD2	TGTGCCAGTATTGCTAGCGGGATAGGCAATGAGCAGTTCTTC	CASIASGIGNEQFF
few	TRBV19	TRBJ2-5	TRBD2	TGTGCCAGTAGTTCCTCGAGCGGGAGCTCTCAACAAGAGACCCAGTACTTC	CASSSSSGSSQQETQYF
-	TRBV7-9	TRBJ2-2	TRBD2	TGTGCCAGCTGCCGGCTAGCGGGGATCACCGGGGAGCTGTTTTTT	CASCRLAGITGELFF
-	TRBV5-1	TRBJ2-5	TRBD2	TGCGCCAGCAGCTTGGGGGCCGGGACTAGCAGCTGGGAGACCCAGTACTTC	CASSLGAGTSSWETQYF